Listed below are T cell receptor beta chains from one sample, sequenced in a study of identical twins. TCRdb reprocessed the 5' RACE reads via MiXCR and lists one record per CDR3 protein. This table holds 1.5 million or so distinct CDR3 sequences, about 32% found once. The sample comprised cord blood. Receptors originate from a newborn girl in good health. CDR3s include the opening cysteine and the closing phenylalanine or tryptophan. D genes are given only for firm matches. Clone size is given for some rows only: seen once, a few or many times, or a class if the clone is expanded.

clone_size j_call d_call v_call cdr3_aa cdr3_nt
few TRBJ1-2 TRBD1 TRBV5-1 CASSPDRGNCGYTF TGCGCCAGCAGCCCCGACAGGGGTAACTGTGGCTACACCTTC
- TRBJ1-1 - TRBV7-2 CASRAGGSGTEAFF TGTGCCAGCAGGGCGGGGGGGTCAGGCACTGAAGCTTTCTTT
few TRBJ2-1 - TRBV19 CASSIARYNEQFF TGTGCCAGTAGCATAGCGCGCTACAATGAGCAGTTCTTC
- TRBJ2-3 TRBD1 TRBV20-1 CSASDRGNTDTQYF TGCAGTGCCTCAGACAGGGGGAATACAGATACGCAGTATTTT
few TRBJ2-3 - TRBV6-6 CASSFPGGRGDTQYF TGTGCCAGCAGTTTCCCGGGGGGCCGTGGAGATACGCAGTATTTT
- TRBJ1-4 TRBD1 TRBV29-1 CSVELGLTGEYEKLFF TGCAGCGTTGAGCTAGGCCTTACAGGGGAATATGAAAAACTGTTTTTT
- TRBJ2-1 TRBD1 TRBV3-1 CASSHVWDRGLYGPYNEQFF TGTGCCAGCAGCCACGTATGGGACAGGGGATTGTATGGGCCGTACAATGAGCAGTTCTTC
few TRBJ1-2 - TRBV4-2 CASSQEAGLYGYTF TGTGCCAGCAGCCAAGAGGCAGGGCTCTATGGCTACACCTTC
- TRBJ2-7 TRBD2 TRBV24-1 CATSDHGTSASSYNEQYF TGTGCCACCAGTGATCACGGGACTAGCGCCAGCTCCTACAATGAGCAGTACTTC
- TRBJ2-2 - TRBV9 CASSVGVGELFF TGTGCCAGCAGCGTCGGAGTCGGGGAGCTGTTTTTT
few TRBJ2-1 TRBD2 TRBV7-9 CASSLKREWGIKYNEQFF TGTGCCAGCAGCTTAAAGCGGGAGTGGGGTATCAAGTACAATGAGCAGTTCTTC
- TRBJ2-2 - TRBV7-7 CASSKGRNTGELFF TGTGCTAGCAGTAAAGGACGGAACACCGGGGAGCTGTTTTTT
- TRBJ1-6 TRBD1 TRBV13 CASSWGQEESPLHF TGTGCCAGCAGCTGGGGACAGGAGGAATCACCCCTCCACTTT
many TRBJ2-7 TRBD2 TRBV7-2 CASSLGSGTSSYEQYF TGTGCCAGCAGCTTAGGTTCCGGGACTAGCTCCTACGAGCAGTACTTC
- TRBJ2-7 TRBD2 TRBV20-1 CSAQGLAGRNEQYF TGCAGTGCCCAAGGACTAGCGGGAAGGAATGAGCAGTACTTC
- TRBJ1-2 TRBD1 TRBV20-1 CRADRDYGYTF TGCAGAGCGGACAGGGACTATGGCTACACCTTC
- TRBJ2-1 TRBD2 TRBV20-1 CSAGGRANWNEQFF TGCAGTGCCGGCGGGAGGGCCAATTGGAATGAGCAGTTCTTC
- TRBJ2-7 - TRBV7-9 CASGLPSSEQYF TGTGCCAGCGGGTTACCCTCTAGCGAGCAGTACTTC
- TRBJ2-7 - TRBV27 CASSIGTPPSEQYF TGTGCCAGCAGTATCGGGACTCCGCCCAGCGAGCAGTACTTC
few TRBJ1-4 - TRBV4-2 CASSQDRRGAEKLFF TGTGCCAGCAGCCAAGATCGGCGGGGGGCTGAAAAACTGTTTTTT
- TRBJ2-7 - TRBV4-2 CASSQLQRSTYEQYF TGTGCCAGCAGCCAGTTACAGCGGAGCACCTACGAGCAGTACTTC
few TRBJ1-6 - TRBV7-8 CASSLEWGVLNSPLHF TGTGCCAGCAGCTTAGAATGGGGGGTACTTAATTCACCCCTCCACTTT
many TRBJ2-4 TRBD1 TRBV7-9 CASSLGQGAKNIQYF TGTGCCAGCAGTTTGGGACAGGGGGCCAAAAACATTCAGTACTTC
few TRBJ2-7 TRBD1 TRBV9 CASSAPGQGFVSSYNEQYF TGTGCCAGCAGCGCCCCGGGACAGGGGTTCGTAAGCTCCTACAATGAGCAGTACTTC
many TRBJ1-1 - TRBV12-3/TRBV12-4 CASSLRYTEAFF TGTGCCAGCAGTTTAAGGTACACTGAAGCTTTCTTT
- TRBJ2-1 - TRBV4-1 CASSHPTRKSEQFF TGCGCCAGCAGCCATCCGACTAGAAAGTCTGAGCAGTTCTTC
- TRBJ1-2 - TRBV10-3 CAISGGRTSYGYTF TGTGCCATCAGTGGGGGACGGACCTCCTATGGCTACACCTTC
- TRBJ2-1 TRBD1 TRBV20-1 CSASHRGEQFF TGCAGTGCTAGCCACAGGGGTGAGCAGTTCTTC
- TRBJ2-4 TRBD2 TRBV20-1 CSGLRSSGWRGREQYF TGCAGTGGGTTGAGGTCTAGCGGGTGGAGGGGAAGAGAGCAGTACTTC
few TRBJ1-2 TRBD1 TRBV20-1 CSARRQGVLGYTF TGCAGTGCTAGGCGACAGGGGGTACTTGGCTACACCTTC
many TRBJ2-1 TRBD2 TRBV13 CASSTRLAGEYNEQFF TGTGCCAGCAGCACCCGACTAGCGGGAGAGTACAATGAGCAGTTCTTC
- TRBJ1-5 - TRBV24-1 CATSAGLGPQHF TGTGCCACCAGTGCAGGGTTAGGGCCCCAGCATTTT
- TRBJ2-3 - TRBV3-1 CASSHRDGDTQYF TGTGCCAGCAGCCACCGGGATGGGGATACGCAGTATTTT
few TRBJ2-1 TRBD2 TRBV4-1 CASSQGISGGQFF TGCGCCAGCAGCCAAGGGATTAGCGGGGGTCAGTTCTTC
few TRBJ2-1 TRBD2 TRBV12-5 CASGWGLAGGPKKYNEQFF TGTGCTAGTGGTTGGGGACTAGCGGGGGGCCCAAAAAAATACAATGAGCAGTTCTTC
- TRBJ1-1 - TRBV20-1 CSAGRWEGGTNTEAFF TGCAGTGCTGGGAGATGGGAGGGGGGCACGAACACTGAAGCTTTCTTT
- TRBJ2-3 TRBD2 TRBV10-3 CANAAGAADTQYF TGTGCCAACGCTGCGGGAGCGGCAGATACGCAGTATTTT
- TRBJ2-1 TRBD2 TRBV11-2 CASSSRGGASYNEQFF TGTGCCAGCAGCTCCCGGGGGGGCGCCTCCTACAATGAGCAGTTCTTC
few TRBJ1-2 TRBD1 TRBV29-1 CSVEAVDRGSGGYTF TGCAGCGTTGAAGCTGTAGACAGGGGGAGTGGAGGCTACACCTTC
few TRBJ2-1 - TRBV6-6 CASSQASGQFF TGTGCCAGCAGCCAGGCCTCTGGGCAGTTCTTC
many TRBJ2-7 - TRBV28 CATKTGTGPYEQYF TGTGCCACTAAGACGGGAACAGGGCCCTACGAGCAGTACTTC
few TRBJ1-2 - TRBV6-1 CASEVRRVTNYGYTF TGTGCCAGCGAGGTACGGCGGGTTACTAACTATGGCTACACCTTC
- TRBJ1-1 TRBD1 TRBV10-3 CAIGTGPEAFF TGTGCCATCGGGACAGGCCCTGAAGCTTTCTTT
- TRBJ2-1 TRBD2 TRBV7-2 CASSLASGRLHEQFF TGTGCCAGCAGCTTAGCTAGCGGGAGATTACATGAGCAGTTCTTC
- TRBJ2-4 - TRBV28 CASSLWRQETPYF TGTGCCAGCAGTTTATGGCGTCAAGAGACCCCGTACTTC
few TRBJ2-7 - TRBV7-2 CASSLEVVREQYF TGTGCCAGCAGCTTAGAGGTGGTTCGCGAGCAGTACTTC
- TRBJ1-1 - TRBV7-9 CASGLYREAFF TGTGCCAGCGGCTTGTACAGAGAAGCTTTCTTT
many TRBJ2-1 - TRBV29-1 CSVGQSSYNEQFF TGCAGCGTAGGACAGAGCTCCTACAATGAGCAGTTCTTC
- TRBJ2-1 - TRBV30 CAWSVDSSYEQFF TGTGCCTGGAGTGTTGACAGCTCCTACGAGCAGTTCTTC
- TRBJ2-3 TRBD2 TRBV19 CASSITAGGGDTQYF TGTGCCAGTAGTATCACAGCGGGAGGTGGAGATACGCAGTATTTT
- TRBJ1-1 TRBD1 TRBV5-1 CASSPPATGGTEAFF TGCGCCAGCAGCCCCCCGGCGACAGGGGGCACTGAAGCTTTCTTT
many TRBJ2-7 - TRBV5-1 CASSPGTNSYEQYF TGCGCCAGCAGCCCGGGGACAAACTCCTACGAGCAGTACTTC
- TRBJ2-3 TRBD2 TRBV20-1 CSASNIAGVSDTQYF TGCAGTGCTAGTAACATAGCGGGAGTTTCAGATACGCAGTATTTT
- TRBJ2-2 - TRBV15 CATSRDKTGELFF TGTGCCACCAGCAGAGATAAAACCGGGGAGCTGTTTTTT
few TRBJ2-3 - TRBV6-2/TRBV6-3 CASSYSPGGARGDTQYF TGTGCCAGCAGTTACTCGCCCGGGGGAGCTAGAGGAGATACGCAGTATTTT
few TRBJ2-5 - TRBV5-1 CASSAKDPGLQETQYF TGCGCCAGCAGCGCGAAAGATCCAGGGTTACAAGAGACCCAGTACTTC
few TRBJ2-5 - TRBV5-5 CASSSEAIPETQYF TGTGCCAGCAGCAGCGAGGCTATCCCAGAGACCCAGTACTTC
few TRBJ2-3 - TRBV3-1 CASSQPRTTSPSTDTQYF TGTGCCAGCAGCCAACCCAGGACTACTAGTCCTAGCACAGATACGCAGTATTTT
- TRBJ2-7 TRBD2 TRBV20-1 CSARTGGQYEQYF TGCAGTGCTAGAACGGGAGGGCAGTACGAGCAGTACTTC
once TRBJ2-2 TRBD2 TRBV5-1 CASSWTSGHMTGELFF TGCGCCAGCAGCTGGACTAGCGGGCACATGACCGGGGAGCTGTTTTTT